The clone carrying this TCR beta chain was counted a single time. What it binds is not known. A read error may produce the germline difference seen at one junction end. Per germline, CDR1 LGHNA and CDR2 YSLEER. This CDR3 is built from 15 residues. This record comes from a study of tumor-infiltrating lymphocytes in primary liver carcinoma. On the study more broadly: Samples returned roughly 3.65 to 7.13 million productive TCRbeta reads each. Read depth did not differ significantly between tissue types.

Study results and limitations: Significantly greater top-250-clone fractions characterized tumors relative to blood (p = 0.039). Detection in all five tumor regions applied to only about 7-25% of top clones. Tumor region pairs showed greater overlap than either tumor-adjacent or tumor-blood pairs did.

Scientists recovered RNA and DNA together from roughly 20-30 mg of unsorted bulk tissue. TCR beta cDNA was prepared out of roughly 500 ng total RNA by means of a constant-region primer. Nested multiplex PCR, run for three rounds with slightly modified ARM-PCR, yielded TCR beta libraries. PCR rounds one and two used TRBV1-TRBV30 forward primers with a C-beta reverse primer for around 10 cycles each. TCRdb fed the multiplex PCR reads into MiXCR, producing one record per CDR3 protein. The sample has roughly 200,000 distinct CDR3 sequences; around 85% are singletons. The chain carries TRBV4-3 and TRBJ2-3; 9 bases agree with TRBD1. The clonotype comes from a man in his forties with primary liver carcinoma and hepatitis B virus infection. Sequencing input: tumor tissue from primary liver carcinoma. CDR3 coding DNA: TGTGCCTGCAGCCGCCGACAGGGGGAGATAGATACGCAGTATTTT. It yields the protein CACSRRQGEIDTQYF.